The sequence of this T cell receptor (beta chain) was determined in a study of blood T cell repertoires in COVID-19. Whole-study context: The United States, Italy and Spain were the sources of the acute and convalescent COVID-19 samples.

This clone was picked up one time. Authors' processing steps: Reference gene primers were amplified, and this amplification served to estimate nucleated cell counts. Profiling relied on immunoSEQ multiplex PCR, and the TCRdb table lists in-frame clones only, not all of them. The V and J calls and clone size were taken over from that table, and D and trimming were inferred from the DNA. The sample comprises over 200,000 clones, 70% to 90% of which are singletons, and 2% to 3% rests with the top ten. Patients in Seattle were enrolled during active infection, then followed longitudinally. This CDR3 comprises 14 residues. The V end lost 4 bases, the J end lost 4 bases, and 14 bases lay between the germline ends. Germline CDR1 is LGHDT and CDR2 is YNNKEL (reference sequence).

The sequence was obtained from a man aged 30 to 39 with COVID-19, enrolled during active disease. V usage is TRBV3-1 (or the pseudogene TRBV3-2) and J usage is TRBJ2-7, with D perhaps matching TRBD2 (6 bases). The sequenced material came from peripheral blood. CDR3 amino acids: CASSLRGAGYEQYF. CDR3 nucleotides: TGTGCCAGCAGCCTCCGTGGGGCGGGATACGAGCAGTACTTC.